The 14 T cell receptor beta chains below all came from one sample that was sequenced in a study of cytomegalovirus exposure and HLA in healthy donors. This PCR relied on a set of 60 Vbeta primers and 13 Jbeta primers. Measured with immunoSEQ multiplex PCR; TCRdb has only the in-frame clones, and not every one. The sample consists of approximately 110,000 clones, 74% of them appearing once. The sequenced material came from PBMCs. Receptors were obtained from a woman aged 45-65 years in good health and CMV-seropositive.

This chain joins TRBV10-3 and TRBJ2-2; 15 bases are a match to TRBD2. The CDR3 has 18 residues. Germline CDR1 and CDR2: ENHRY and SYGVKD. V shed 2 bases, J shed 1 base, and the junction held 2 bases outside the gene matches. In DNA, the CDR3 is TGTGCCATCAGTGAGGGACTAGCGGGGGGGCTGAACACCGGGGAGCTGTTTTTT. Its translation is CAISEGLAGGLNTGELFF.

V and J are TRBV6-1 and TRBJ1-2, with 7 bases aligning to TRBD1. CDR1 is MNHNS, CDR2 SASEGT, per germline. Losses at the gene ends were 4 bases for V and 2 bases for J; bases not matched to a gene: 4. There are 14 residues in the CDR3. The CDR3 DNA reads as TGTGCCAGCAGTGTGGACAGGATGAACTATGGCTACACCTTC. Translating gives CASSVDRMNYGYTF.

This chain links TRBV6-1 with TRBJ2-7; tentatively, D is TRBD1 (6 bases). Germline V gene lookup returns CDR1 MNHNS and CDR2 SASEGT. V gave up 3 bases and J gave up 1 base, with 16 bases separating them. The CDR3 loop spans 16 amino acids. CDR3 sequence: CASSDNWGQGSYEQYF. In nucleotides, the CDR3 is TGTGCCAGCAGTGATAATTGGGGGCAGGGATCCTACGAGCAGTACTTC.

The chain couples TRBV5-4 to TRBJ1-2; 8 bases match TRBD1. With 4 bases clipped from V and 0 bases from J, the junction kept 8 bases outside the gene matches. The CDR3 has 16 residues. Looked up from germline, CDR1 is SGHNT and CDR2 is YYREEE (reference sequence). The CDR3: CASSTPWDRSNYGYTF. Here the CDR3 DNA reads TGTGCCAGCAGCACGCCGTGGGACAGGTCTAACTATGGCTACACCTTC.

This clone has only a few counts. This rearrangement joins TRBV9 to TRBJ2-2; 13 nucleotides agree with TRBD2. The CDR3 consists of 17 residues. Germline V lookup: CDR1 SGDLS, CDR2 YYNGEE. The junction had 6 bases not matched to a gene; V was cut back by 0 bases and J by 7 bases. The CDR3 loop reads CASSVDRTSGGRGELFF. The CDR3 DNA follows: TGTGCCAGCAGCGTAGACCGGACTAGCGGGGGCCGCGGGGAGCTGTTTTTT.

This CDR3 is CASSDGAGLNTEAFF. The CDR3 DNA reads as TGTGCCAGCAGTGATGGGGCAGGGCTTAACACTGAAGCTTTCTTT. The chain joins TRBV2 to TRBJ1-1, with D maybe TRBD1 (5 bases). V shed 3 bases and J shed 2 bases, with 13 bases lying between them. The CDR3 runs 15 residues. The germline V gene has CDR1 SNHLY and CDR2 FYNNEI.

This chain uses TRBV5-1 with TRBJ2-5; a weak D match, TRBD2 (6 bases). The germline V and J ends were trimmed by 0 bases and 2 bases, with 14 bases remaining between them. This CDR3 contains 16 residues. CDR1 is SGHRS, CDR2 YFSETQ, per germline. The CDR3, as DNA: TGCGCCAGCAGCTTGGGACCGGGGGATGGGCAAGAGACCCAGTACTTC. The encoded protein is CASSLGPGDGQETQYF.

This chain joins TRBV7-2 and TRBJ2-1; 10 bases fit TRBD1. CDR1 is SGHTA and CDR2 is FQGNSA in the germline V gene. Germline trimming cut 4 bases from V and 8 bases from J; bases unmatched to any gene: 8. This CDR3 spans 15 amino acids. CDR3 nucleotides: TGTGCCAGCAGCTCCGGGACAGGGGTCATCGATGAGCAGTTCTTC. Translated, it gives CASSSGTGVIDEQFF. The variable domain in full, completed from reference TRBV7-2 and TRBJ2-1, reads GAGVSQSPSNKVTEKGKDVELRCDPISGHTALYWYRQSLGQGLEFLIYFQGNSAPDKSGLPSDRFSAERTGGSVSTLTIQRTQQEDSAVYLCASSSGTGVIDEQFFGPGTRLTVL.

With regard to this clone: Other DNA sequences of this sample code for an identical CDR3. The chain joins TRBV5-4 to TRBJ2-5, with 9 bases identical to TRBD2. With 6 bases clipped from V and 5 bases from J, the junction kept 8 bases outside the gene matches. CDR3 length: 14 residues. The germline V gene encodes CDR1 SGHNT and CDR2 YYREEE (reference sequence). CDR3 loop: CASTPGLATETQYF. The CDR3 DNA is TGTGCCAGCACCCCTGGACTAGCGACGGAGACCCAGTACTTC.

This chain joins TRBV10-3 and TRBJ2-5; D is unclear. Between the trimmed V and J ends, which lost 3 bases and 9 bases, there was a span of 11 bases. This CDR3 contains 12 residues. Germline CDR1 is ENHRY and CDR2 is SYGVKD. For the CDR3, the DNA is TGTGCCATCAGTGACCGGTCGGCGGCCCAGTACTTC. Translation: CAISDRSAAQYF.

V gene TRBV5-4 combines with J gene TRBJ2-3; D uncertain. Trimming shortened V by 0 bases and J by 1 base, and 12 bases separated the two germline ends. There are 16 residues in the CDR3. In germline, CDR1 is SGHNT, CDR2 YYREEE (reference sequence). CDR3 amino acids: CASSLEAGPRTDTQYF. The DNA of the CDR3 is TGTGCCAGCAGCTTGGAGGCAGGCCCTCGCACAGATACGCAGTATTTT. Combining the CDR3 with reference TRBV5-4 and TRBJ2-3 gives the whole variable domain ETGVTQSPTHLIKTRGQQVTLRCSSQSGHNTVSWYQQALGQGPQFIFQYYREEENGRGNFPPRFSGLQFPNYSSELNVNALELDDSALYLCASSLEAGPRTDTQYFGPGTRLTVL.

The rearrangement joins TRBV10-3 to TRBJ2-3, with D uncertain. The germline CDR1 and CDR2 sequences are ENHRY and SYGVKD. The germline V and J ends were trimmed by 3 bases and 3 bases, with 7 bases remaining between them. This CDR3 spans 13 amino acids. Here the CDR3 reads CAISDGSTDTQYF. DNA of the CDR3: TGTGCCATCAGTGACGGGTCGACAGATACGCAGTATTTT.

This clone was seen only a few times. The chain links TRBV7-3 to TRBJ2-1; TRBD2 matches 9 bases. Unmatched junction bases numbered 6, after V lost 5 bases and J lost 10 bases. This CDR3 comprises 13 residues. Germline CDR1 reads SGHTA; CDR2 reads FQGTGA. This CDR3 reads CASSKAGGNEQFF. The CDR3 nucleotides are TGTGCCAGCAGCAAAGCGGGGGGTAACGAGCAGTTCTTC.

The chain combines TRBV7-2 with TRBJ2-3; 9 bases align to TRBD2. The V gene end was trimmed by 5 bases and the J gene end by 0 bases; junction bases not matched to a gene: 6. The germline V gene has CDR1 SGHTA and CDR2 FQGNSA. The CDR3 covers 16 residues. The CDR3 region has the DNA TGTGCCAGCAGCCCGCTAGCGGGGCTTAGCACAGATACGCAGTATTTT. It specifies CASSPLAGLSTDTQYF.